This T cell receptor beta chain was captured in a study of CD8 T cells in ankylosing spondylitis. Regarding the study as a whole: Disease-linked clones bore a CD8+ phenotype, appearing relatively rarely in peripheral blood. Fewer than 10 highly homologous variants made up a TCR beta motif that seemed to typify ankylosing spondylitis blood. There was reportedly significant enrichment of clones that were disease-linked in matched ankylosing spondylitis synovial fluid. In reactive arthritis synovial fluid and blood, some motif variants had been reported before.

Libraries of TCR beta came from quantitative 5'-RACE with molecular barcodes. TCRdb independently ran MiXCR on the 5' RACE reads; one entry per CDR3 protein. The sample has 100,000 or so distinct CDR3 sequences; about 9% are singletons. This clonotype was counted only a few times. The antigen is undetermined. CDR1 is LNHDA, CDR2 SQIVND, per germline (reference sequence). With V trimmed by 3 bases and J by 10 bases, 11 bases remained unmatched. The CDR3 is 15 residues long. The TCR originated in a male donor with ankylosing spondylitis. The chain is built from TRBV19 and TRBJ2-1, with 8 positions matching TRBD1. The specimen was blood, either unsorted or a sorted T cell fraction (not recorded which). This chain's CDR3 is CASSIGQGRREEQFF. The DNA for the CDR3 is TGTGCCAGTAGTATCGGACAGGGTCGGAGGGAGGAGCAGTTCTTC.